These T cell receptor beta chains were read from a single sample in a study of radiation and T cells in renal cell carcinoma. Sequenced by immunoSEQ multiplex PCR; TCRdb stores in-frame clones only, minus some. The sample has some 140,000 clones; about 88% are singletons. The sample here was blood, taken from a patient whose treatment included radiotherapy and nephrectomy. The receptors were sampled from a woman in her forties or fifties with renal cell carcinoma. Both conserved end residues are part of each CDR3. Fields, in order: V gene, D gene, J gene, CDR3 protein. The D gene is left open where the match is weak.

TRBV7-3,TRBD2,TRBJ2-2,CASSPGVAGGPGELFF
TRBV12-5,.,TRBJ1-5,CASGLRAYSNQPQHF
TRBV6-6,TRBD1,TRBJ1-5,CASRDRGLAFNQPQHF
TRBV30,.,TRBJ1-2,CAWSPGYNYGYTF
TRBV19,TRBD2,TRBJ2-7,CASSIRSGGLAYEQYF
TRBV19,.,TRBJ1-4,CASSITGATNEKLFF
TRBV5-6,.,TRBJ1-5,CASSLAQGSQPQHF
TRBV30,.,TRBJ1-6,CACRVTYNSPLHF
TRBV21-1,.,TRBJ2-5,CASSKERVQETQYF
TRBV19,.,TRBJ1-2,CASSIDRHDGYTF
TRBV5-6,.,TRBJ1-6,CASSTGPSSFNNSPLHF
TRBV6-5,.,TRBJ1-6,CASSQQMRNSPLHF
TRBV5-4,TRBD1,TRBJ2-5,CASSSDRGRETQYF
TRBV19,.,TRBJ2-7,CASSILGTAIYEQYF
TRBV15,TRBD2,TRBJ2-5,CATSRDVAGEQETQYF
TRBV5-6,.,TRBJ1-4,CASSWGSRGLNEKLFF
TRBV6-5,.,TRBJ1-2,CASSPGSYPTGYTF
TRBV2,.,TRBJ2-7,CASSPGPDYEQYF
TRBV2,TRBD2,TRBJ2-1,CASQTEAGGYNEQFF
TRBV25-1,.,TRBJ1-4,CASCSGMGVEKLFF
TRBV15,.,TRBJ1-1,CATSRDVGGNTEAFF
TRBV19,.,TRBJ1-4,CASSLGVTNEKLFF
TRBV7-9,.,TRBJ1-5,CASSLGGPQPQHF
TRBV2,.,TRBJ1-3,CAISRDSTGNTIYF
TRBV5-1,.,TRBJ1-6,CASSLDPSSYNSPLHF
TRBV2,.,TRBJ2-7,CAMLLKRSGSYEQYF
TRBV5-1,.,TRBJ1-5,CASSCRALIALRPQHF
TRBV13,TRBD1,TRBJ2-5,CASSSRQGGTRETQYF
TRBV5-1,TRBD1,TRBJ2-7,CASSLDRGPYEQYF
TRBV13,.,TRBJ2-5,CASSLGAQETQYF
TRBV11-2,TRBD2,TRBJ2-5,CASSLSGGAETQYF
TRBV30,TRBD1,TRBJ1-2,CAWPRPGQDYGYTF
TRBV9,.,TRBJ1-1,CASSVAPTANTEAFF
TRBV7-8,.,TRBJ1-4,CASSIPGTGSGKLFF
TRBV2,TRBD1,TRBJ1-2,CASSFGQVRYGYTF
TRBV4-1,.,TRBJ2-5,CASSPRLSESQETQYF
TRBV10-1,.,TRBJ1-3,CASSESRGRGNTIYF
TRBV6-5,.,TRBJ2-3,CASSYALTDTQYF
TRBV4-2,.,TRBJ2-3,CASSRGGNEGDTQYF
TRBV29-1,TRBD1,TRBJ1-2,CSVARQGVPYGYTF
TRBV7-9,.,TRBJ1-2,CASTLQQGRGYTF
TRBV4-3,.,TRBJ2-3,CASSQDGPVPRTADTQYF
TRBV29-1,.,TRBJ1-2,CSVEDRPYGYTF
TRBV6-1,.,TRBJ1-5,CASRDPPTFNQPQHF
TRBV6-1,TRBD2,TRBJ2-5,CASSELGLAGETQYF
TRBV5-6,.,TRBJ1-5,CASSLGGWNNQPQHF
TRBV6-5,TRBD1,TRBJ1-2,CASSGTGSYTF
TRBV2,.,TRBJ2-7,CASSVGRSDEQYF
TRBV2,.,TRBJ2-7,CASSGQGLRDEQYF
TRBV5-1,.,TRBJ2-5,CASSLTAETQYF
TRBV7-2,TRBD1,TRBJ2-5,CASSQTGGETQYF
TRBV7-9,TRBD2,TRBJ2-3,CASSFRGGGGTDTQYF